The 14 T cell receptor beta chains below come from one sample, sequenced in a study of cytomegalovirus exposure and HLA in healthy donors. This PCR relied on a set of 60 Vbeta primers and 13 Jbeta primers. Measured with immunoSEQ multiplex PCR; TCRdb has only the in-frame clones, and not every one. The data hold about 190,000 clones, with more than 85% observed a single time. Sequencing was performed on PBMCs. The receptors were gathered from a woman between 18 and 29 years old in good health and CMV-seronegative.

The J gene is TRBJ1-4, the V gene TRBV5-1; D uncertain. V was pared by 6 bases and J by 5 bases, with 11 bases between. Germline V CDR1 and CDR2: SGHRS, YFSETQ. The CDR3 consists of 13 residues. For the CDR3, the DNA is TGCGCCAGCAAACGCCAGGAAAATGAAAAACTGTTTTTT. Amino acid sequence: CASKRQENEKLFF.

The chain is built from TRBV6-5 and TRBJ1-1, with a tentative D call TRBD1 (5 bases). This CDR3 contains 12 residues. V gave up 6 bases and J gave up 11 bases, with 16 bases separating them. The germline gives CDR1 MNHEY, CDR2 SVGAGI. For the CDR3, the DNA is TGTGCCAGCAGCTACGGGGGGACTCTTGCTTTCTTT. Translation: CASSYGGTLAFF.

This chain joins TRBV6-1 and TRBJ1-2; D not resolved. In germline, CDR1 is MNHNS, CDR2 SASEGT. This CDR3 region has 12 residues. Between the trimmed V and J ends, which lost 7 bases and 3 bases, there was a span of 9 bases. The CDR3 region has the DNA TGTGCCAGCACCGGAGGTGACTATGGCTACACCTTC. Translating gives CASTGGDYGYTF.

This clone was seen only once. The chain recombines TRBV7-6 with TRBJ2-2, with TRBD1 as a possible D gene (6 bases). CDR3 size: 15 residues. The V gene's germline CDR1 is SGHVS and CDR2 FNYEAQ. V was cut by 6 bases and J by 0 bases, with 11 bases left in between. CDR3 in amino acids: CASRSGTTNTGELFF. The DNA for the CDR3 is TGTGCCAGCAGGTCCGGGACAACGAACACCGGGGAGCTGTTTTTT.

V and J are TRBV29-1 and TRBJ2-1, with 8 bases lining up with TRBD2. Germline V gene sequence: CDR1 SQVTM, CDR2 ANQGSEA. The V segment lost 7 bases and the J segment 9 bases; nucleotides outside the gene matches: 11. CDR3 length equals 13 residues. CDR3 region: CSGLATIAGEQFF. The CDR3, as DNA: TGCAGCGGACTAGCGACCATTGCGGGTGAGCAGTTCTTC.

This chain's CDR3 is CASSVEGGALPDTEAFF. The CDR3 DNA reads TGTGCCAGCAGCGTAGAGGGGGGGGCGCTTCCGGACACTGAAGCTTTCTTT. This chain connects TRBV9 to TRBJ1-1; TRBD1 is a possible D gene (6 bases). The CDR3 consists of 17 residues. Germline lookup yields CDR1 SGDLS and CDR2 YYNGEE. V was clipped by 0 bases and J by 3 bases, with 18 bases between them.

The count of this clone is one. The chain combines TRBV19 with TRBJ2-1; weak D call: TRBD1 (5 bases). V lost 3 bases and J lost 5, with 14 bases in between. Germline CDR1 reads LNHDA; CDR2 reads SQIVND (reference sequence). The CDR3 runs 15 residues. The chain's CDR3 is CASSMGFRGNNEQFF. The DNA of the CDR3 is TGTGCCAGTAGTATGGGCTTTAGGGGCAACAATGAGCAGTTCTTC.

This chain links TRBV7-2 with TRBJ1-2; 11 positions agree with TRBD1. Germline V gene sequence: CDR1 SGHTA, CDR2 FQGNSA. The CDR3 contains 14 residues. V shed 5 bases, J shed 7 bases, and the junction held 6 bases outside the gene matches. The CDR3 protein is CASSPDRGLRGYTF. The CDR3 nucleotides read TGTGCCAGCAGCCCGGACAGGGGGCTTCGTGGCTACACCTTC.

The chain carries TRBV7-2 and TRBJ1-2; TRBD1 might be the D (6 bases). Trimming took 5 bases from V and 7 from J, leaving 14 bases between them. Germline V gene lookup returns CDR1 SGHTA and CDR2 FQGNSA. This CDR3 region has 13 residues. CDR3 residues: CASSIPGDLGYTF. The CDR3 DNA follows: TGTGCCAGCAGCATTCCAGGGGATCTTGGCTACACCTTC.

The chain joins TRBV13 to TRBJ2-3; 8 bases agree with TRBD1. Trimming removed 6 bases from V and 2 bases from J; junction bases left unmatched: 4. Germline V CDR1 and CDR2: PRHDT, FYEKMQ (reference sequence). This CDR3 comprises 14 residues. The chain's CDR3 is CASRYRGDTDTQYF. Written as DNA, the CDR3 is TGTGCCAGCAGATACAGGGGGGACACAGATACGCAGTATTTT.

The genes are TRBV2 and TRBJ1-4, with D unresolved. Looked up from germline, CDR1 is SNHLY and CDR2 is FYNNEI. The V end was cut by 7 bases, the J end by 3 bases, with 12 bases between. The CDR3 is 14 amino acids. Here the CDR3 DNA reads TGTGCCAGCAAGTTGGGCAGCTCTAATGAAAAACTGTTTTTT. It translates to CASKLGSSNEKLFF.

This clone was seen ten or more times. The chain carries TRBV6-1 and TRBJ2-3; tentative D call: TRBD2 (5 bases). The germline CDR1 and CDR2 sequences are MNHNS and SASEGT. CDR3 length: 15 residues. V was trimmed by 5 bases and J by 4 bases, leaving 16 bases between them. The CDR3 DNA follows: TGTGCCAGCAGTCGGGATTCGGCCAGCGCAGATACGCAGTATTTT. It is translated as CASSRDSASADTQYF.

The V call is TRBV6-1, the J call TRBJ2-1, with 8 bases fitting TRBD2. CDR3 length: 14 amino acids. V was clipped by 1 base and J by 8 bases; unmatched bases: 4. Germline values: CDR1 MNHNS, CDR2 SASEGT. The CDR3 is CASSEEREWDEQFF. The DNA of the CDR3 is TGTGCCAGCAGTGAAGAGCGGGAGTGGGATGAGCAGTTCTTC.

This clone was counted once. The chain joins TRBV30 to TRBJ1-1; D is unclear. Deletions cut 7 bases from V and 7 bases from J, with 13 bases between. This CDR3 is built from 11 residues. Germline V gives CDR1 GTSNPN, CDR2 SVGIG (reference sequence). In nucleotides, the CDR3 is TGTGCCTCCCTAGCGGGCATTGAAGCTTTCTTT. It yields the protein CASLAGIEAFF.